This entry lists 15 T cell receptor beta chains sequenced from one sample in a study of T-cell memory formation after mild COVID-19. Via MiXCR, TCRdb re-called the 5' RACE reads, giving one row per CDR3 protein. The repertoire holds roughly 190,000 distinct CDR3 sequences, about 10% seen once, with approximately 2.8% in the top ten. The source material was PBMCs or a T cell subset sorted from them (not recorded which). Receptor source: a young man who had mild COVID-19 (a few samples of this study predate the infection). Cell type and time point are not known.

This clonotype was counted only a few times. The chain is built from TRBV28 and TRBJ1-4; D gene uncertain. CDR3 length equals 15 residues. Germline V gene lookup returns CDR1 MDHEN and CDR2 SYDVKM. The V end lost 3 bases, the J end lost 0 bases, and 8 bases lay between the germline ends. The CDR3 nucleotides read TGTGCCAGCAGTTTTCTCGCCGCAACTAATGAAAAACTGTTTTTT. It specifies CASSFLAATNEKLFF.

This clonotype appeared a few times. The V and J genes are TRBV5-1 and TRBJ1-6; D remains unclear. This CDR3 comprises 13 residues. Germline V CDR1 and CDR2: SGHRS, YFSETQ. V gave up 3 bases and J gave up 4 bases, with 5 bases separating them. The CDR3 sequence is CASSSTYNSPLHF. In DNA, the CDR3 is TGCGCCAGCAGCTCGACATATAATTCACCCCTCCACTTT. The full variable domain, its missing parts supplied by reference TRBV5-1 and TRBJ1-6, is KAGVTQTPRYLIKTRGQQVTLSCSPISGHRSVSWYQQTPGQGLQFLFEYFSETQRNKGNFPGRFSGRQFSNSRSEMNVSTLELGDSALYLCASSSTYNSPLHFGNGTRLTVT.

In its sample, this clonotype was seen a few times. The chain uses TRBV7-2 and TRBJ2-2, with TRBD2 identical over 9 bases. The CDR3 has 16 amino acids. Losses at the gene ends were 3 bases for V and 4 bases for J; bases not matched to a gene: 6. From germline, CDR1 is SGHTA and CDR2 FQGNSA. CDR3 protein: CASSFAGGLSTGELFF. The CDR3 nucleotides are TGTGCCAGCAGCTTTGCGGGGGGGCTCAGCACCGGGGAGCTGTTTTTT.

This clonotype was recorded many times. This chain joins TRBV5-5 and TRBJ2-7; 8 nucleotides agree with TRBD1. The germline gives CDR1 SGHKS, CDR2 YYEKEE (reference sequence). The trim removed 4 bases at V and 4 bases at J, leaving 7 bases unmatched. CDR3 length: 14 amino acids. The DNA of the CDR3 is TGTGCCAGCAGCATTTGGACAGGGAGGTACGAGCAGTACTTC. Amino acids: CASSIWTGRYEQYF.

The rearrangement uses TRBV27 and TRBJ1-4; D ambiguous. V was cut by 4 bases and J by 16 bases, with 13 bases left in between. The CDR3 is made up of 11 amino acids. Germline values: CDR1 MNHEY, CDR2 SMNVEV (reference sequence). The CDR3 region is CASSYAPLEFF. CDR3 bases: TGTGCCAGCAGTTACGCTCCTTTGGAGTTTTTT.

The chain has TRBV7-9 and TRBJ2-2; D tentatively fits TRBD1 or TRBD2 (5 bases each). V was trimmed by 6 bases and J by 6 bases, leaving 14 bases between them. The germline CDR1 and CDR2 sequences are SEHNR and FQNEAQ (reference sequence). The CDR3 extends over 14 amino acids. CDR3 sequence: CASRFPGPSGELFF. CDR3 coding DNA: TGTGCCAGCAGGTTTCCGGGGCCTTCCGGGGAGCTGTTTTTT. The whole variable domain, remainder taken from reference TRBV7-9 and TRBJ2-2, is DTGVSQNPRHKITKRGQNVTFRCDPISEHNRLYWYRQTLGQGPEFLTYFQNEAQLEKSRLLSDRFSAERPKGSFSTLEIQRTEQGDSAMYLCASRFPGPSGELFFGEGSRLTVL.

This chain uses TRBV9 with TRBJ1-5; D is undetermined. The CDR3 runs to 14 residues. Between the trimmed V and J ends, which lost 0 bases and 6 bases, there was a span of 10 bases. The germline V gene encodes CDR1 SGDLS and CDR2 YYNGEE. CDR3 protein: CASSVGNDLQPQHF. CDR3 bases: TGTGCCAGCAGCGTAGGTAACGACCTTCAGCCCCAGCATTTT.

V gene TRBV12-3 or TRBV12-4 combines with J gene TRBJ1-2, with TRBD1 matching over 8 bases. The CDR3 is 12 residues long. V lost 7 bases and J lost 4; bases outside the gene matches: 2. The DNA of the CDR3 is TGTGCCAGCAACGACAGGGGCTATGGCTACACCTTC. Translated: CASNDRGYGYTF.

This chain joins TRBV5-1 and TRBJ1-4; 11 bases align to TRBD1. The CDR3 contains 19 residues. Germline CDR1 SGHRS, CDR2 YFSETQ. J lost 7 bases, V lost 4 bases, and 18 bases had no gene match. This CDR3 reads CASSRRGTGGNALGEKLFF. The CDR3 DNA follows: TGCGCCAGCAGCCGACGGGGGACAGGGGGAAATGCGCTAGGTGAAAAACTGTTTTTT. Complete variable domain (other parts from reference TRBV5-1 and TRBJ1-4): KAGVTQTPRYLIKTRGQQVTLSCSPISGHRSVSWYQQTPGQGLQFLFEYFSETQRNKGNFPGRFSGRQFSNSRSEMNVSTLELGDSALYLCASSRRGTGGNALGEKLFFGSGTQLSVL.

The table lists this clonotype with many counts. The V call is TRBV7-2, the J call TRBJ2-3; TRBD1 matches 7 bases. The J segment lost 7 bases and the V segment lost 3 bases, leaving 7 bases of the junction unmatched. The CDR3 is made up of 14 amino acids. Germline assignment: CDR1 SGHTA and CDR2 FQGNSA. CDR3 nucleotides: TGTGCCAGCAGCTTTCAAGGGGGCCGAAATACGCAGTATTTT. The encoded protein is CASSFQGGRNTQYF.

The chain combines TRBV5-1 with TRBJ2-3; no clear D gene. The V end lost 1 base, the J end lost 0 bases, and 6 bases lay between the germline ends. The CDR3 is made up of 14 amino acids. Germline V gives CDR1 SGHRS, CDR2 YFSETQ. CDR3 amino acids: CASSLYGSTDTQYF. In nucleotides, the CDR3 is TGCGCCAGCAGCTTGTATGGGAGCACAGATACGCAGTATTTT.

In its sample, this clonotype was seen many times. The V and J genes are TRBV5-1 and TRBJ2-1, with 8 positions matching TRBD2. In germline, CDR1 is SGHRS, CDR2 YFSETQ. The junction had 4 bases not matched to a gene; V was cut back by 1 base and J by 1 base. The CDR3 sequence is 16 residues long. Here the CDR3 reads CASSLLVAGSYNEQFF. CDR3 in DNA: TGCGCCAGCAGCTTGTTGGTAGCGGGATCCTACAATGAGCAGTTCTTC.

This clonotype showed up just a few times. The J gene is TRBJ2-5, the V gene TRBV21-1; TRBD1, as called in the table, went unchecked against the DNA. TRBV21-1 is labeled a pseudogene. The CDR3 contains 14 residues. CDR3 sequence reads: CASSARNWKETQYF. The CDR3 nucleotides are TGTGCCAGCAGCGCCCGGAATTGGAAAGAGACCCAGTACTTC.

This sequence joins TRBV14 and TRBJ2-5; a possible D gene is TRBD2 (6 bases). V was pared by 1 base and J by 2 bases, with 11 bases between. The CDR3 sequence is 15 residues long. The germline CDR1 and CDR2 sequences are SGHDN and FVKESK. CDR3 sequence: CASSQAWGGQETQYF. CDR3 coding DNA: TGTGCCAGCAGCCAAGCTTGGGGAGGACAAGAGACCCAGTACTTC.

The rearrangement uses TRBV7-2 and TRBJ2-7, with unresolved D. Germline loops: CDR1 SGHTA, CDR2 FQGNSA. The CDR3 extends over 14 amino acids. V was pared by 3 bases and J by 4 bases, with 13 bases between. The CDR3 coding sequence is TGTGCCAGCAGCTTTCTAGGACGCATGTACGAGCAGTACTTC. Its translation: CASSFLGRMYEQYF.